The 15 T cell receptor beta chains presented below share a single source sample, sequenced in a study of beta chain features in type 1 diabetes. Study-level points and caveats: Type 1 diabetes patients had TCRB CDR3s that were shorter (moderately but significantly so) in all four CD4+ subsets.

The investigators reverse transcribed all of the isolated RNA, so they sequenced expressed TCRB transcripts. Profiling relied on immunoSEQ multiplex PCR, and the TCRdb table lists in-frame clones only, not all of them. The sample shows more than 100,000 clones, approximately 10% of them seen only once. Their antigens are not known. The sequencing input was central memory CD4+ T cells from blood. The receptors come from a man aged 25-40 years with type 1 diabetes.

The rearrangement links TRBV14 to TRBJ2-7; D ambiguous. With 5 bases removed from V and 5 bases from J, the gap between germline ends came to 19 bases. Germline V gene data show CDR1 as SGHDN and CDR2 as FVKESK. The CDR3 has 15 amino acids. The DNA for the CDR3 is TGTGCCAGCAGCGCCCACGGATTTGGGCGCGACGAGCAGTACTTC. This codes for CASSAHGFGRDEQYF.

This clone was seen many times. The chain has TRBV5-1 and TRBJ2-7; 7 nucleotides line up with TRBD1. There are 15 residues in the CDR3. J was trimmed by 8 bases and V by 5 bases; bases with no gene match: 16. Germline assignment: CDR1 SGHRS and CDR2 YFSETQ. Here the CDR3 DNA reads TGCGCCAGCAGGCAAGAGCCACGACAGGGCCCTCAGCAGTACTTC. Amino acids: CASRQEPRQGPQQYF.

This chain joins TRBV10-3 and TRBJ2-7, with 7 bases identical to TRBD2. Trimming removed 7 bases from V and 7 bases from J; junction bases left unmatched: 7. The CDR3 sequence is 12 residues long. Germline CDR1 reads ENHRY; CDR2 reads SYGVKD. Here the CDR3 DNA reads TGTGCCATCACGGGGGGACTTGGGGAGCAGTACTTC. Protein product: CAITGGLGEQYF.

The J gene is TRBJ2-7, the V gene TRBV7-2; maybe TRBD1 (5 bases). The germline V and J ends were trimmed by 5 bases and 2 bases, with 16 bases remaining between them. Germline V gene data show CDR1 as SGHTA and CDR2 as FQGNSA. CDR3 length equals 15 residues. In DNA, the CDR3 is TGTGCCAGCAGCCTAAGACCCAGGGATCCCTACGAGCAGTACTTC. It specifies CASSLRPRDPYEQYF.

This sequence joins TRBV4-3 and TRBJ2-7; 13 nucleotides match TRBD2. The germline CDR1 and CDR2 sequences are LGHNA and YSLEER. Losses at the gene ends were 1 base for V and 5 bases for J; bases not matched to a gene: 8. The length of the CDR3 is 17 residues. CDR3 amino acids: CASSQGLAGGAGDEQYF. CDR3 sequence (DNA): TGCGCCAGCAGCCAAGGACTAGCGGGGGGCGCGGGGGACGAGCAGTACTTC.

A few counts support this clone. The chain joins TRBV4-2 to TRBJ1-3; perhaps TRBD1 as D (5 bases). Looked up from germline, CDR1 is LGHNA and CDR2 is YNFKEQ. V was pared by 3 bases and J by 5 bases, with 17 bases between. The CDR3 extends over 16 amino acids. The CDR3: CASSQVALDIRNTIYF. DNA for the CDR3: TGTGCCAGCAGCCAGGTAGCCTTGGACATTCGAAACACCATATATTTT.

A few counts support this clone. V and J are TRBV4-2 and TRBJ2-6; 7 bases fit TRBD1. This CDR3 is built from 17 residues. The V gene's germline CDR1 is LGHNA and CDR2 YNFKEQ. Trimming took 3 bases from V and 1 from J; bases not matched to a gene: 6. The DNA for the CDR3 is TGTGCCAGCAGCCACCAACAGGGGAGATCTGGGGCCAACGTCCTGACTTTC. It codes for CASSHQQGRSGANVLTF.

This clone came up a few times. The chain employs TRBV18 and TRBJ1-2, with a tentative D call TRBD1 (5 bases). From germline, CDR1 is KGHSH and CDR2 LQKENI. V was cut by 2 bases and J by 6 bases, with 16 bases left in between. The CDR3 sequence is 15 residues long. DNA for the CDR3: TGTGCCAGCTCACCATTATACGGGGGTTCTGATGGCTACACCTTC. Protein sequence: CASSPLYGGSDGYTF. The full variable domain, in which reference TRBV18 and TRBJ1-2 provide the parts outside the CDR3, is NAGVMQNPRHLVRRRGQEARLRCSPMKGHSHVYWYRQLPEEGLKFMVYLQKENIIDESGMPKERFSAEFPKEGPSILRIQQVVRGDSAAYFCASSPLYGGSDGYTFGSGTRLTVV.

This chain links TRBV19 with TRBJ2-5; 8 bases map to TRBD1. Trimming at V came to 3 bases and at J to 4 bases, leaving 7 bases not matched to a gene. Germline V gene data show CDR1 as LNHDA and CDR2 as SQIVND (reference sequence). The CDR3 loop spans 15 amino acids. The chain's CDR3 is CASSITFDRGETQYF. The CDR3, as DNA: TGTGCCAGTAGTATCACCTTCGACAGGGGAGAGACCCAGTACTTC.

This clone was counted between two and nine times. This CDR3 reads CASRVGSFDEQYF. The CDR3 nucleotides are TGTGCCAGCAGGGTAGGGAGCTTTGACGAGCAGTACTTC. This chain joins TRBV2 and TRBJ2-7, with TRBD2 as a possible D gene (5 bases). With 6 bases removed from V and 5 bases from J, the gap between germline ends came to 14 bases. Germline V CDR1 and CDR2: SNHLY, FYNNEI. This CDR3 comprises 13 residues.

This clone showed up many times. The chain links TRBV7-8 to TRBJ2-1; 8 bases match TRBD1. The CDR3 runs to 13 residues. V lost 5 bases to trimming and J lost 5 bases; unmatched junction nucleotides: 2. Per germline, CDR1 SGHVS and CDR2 FQNEAQ. The CDR3 nucleotides read TGTGCCAGCAGCAGGGACAGGAACAATGAGCAGTTCTTC. This codes for CASSRDRNNEQFF.

This rearrangement joins TRBV11-2 to TRBJ2-7, with a tentative D call TRBD2 (6 bases). CDR3 length: 13 amino acids. Trimming shortened V by 0 bases and J by 6 bases, and 9 bases separated the two germline ends. CDR1 is SGHAT and CDR2 is FQNNGV in the germline V gene. The CDR3 region has the DNA TGTGCCAGCAGCTTAGAGGCGGGGCGCGAGCAGTACTTC. The encoded protein is CASSLEAGREQYF.

The J gene is TRBJ1-1, the V gene TRBV30, with 9 bases fitting TRBD1. The V gene end was trimmed by 7 bases and the J gene end by 0 bases; junction bases not matched to a gene: 3. Germline-derived CDR1 and CDR2 are GTSNPN and SVGIG (reference sequence). There are 13 residues in the CDR3. The CDR3 DNA sequence: TGTGCCTTGGACAGGGGAATGAACACTGAAGCTTTCTTT. This translates into CALDRGMNTEAFF.

CDR3 loop: CASSLVPAGGSSYNSPLHF. DNA for the CDR3: TGTGCCAGCAGCTTAGTCCCAGCAGGGGGCAGCTCCTATAATTCACCCCTCCACTTT. The chain is built from TRBV7-9 and TRBJ1-6, with 8 bases lining up with TRBD1. In germline, CDR1 is SEHNR, CDR2 FQNEAQ (reference sequence). This CDR3 spans 19 amino acids. After removal of 1 base from V and 0 bases from J, the junction contained 8 bases not matched to a gene.

The chain has TRBV30 and TRBJ1-1, with TRBD1 matching over 7 bases. In germline, CDR1 is GTSNPN, CDR2 SVGIG (reference sequence). CDR3 length equals 13 residues. Losses at the gene ends were 3 bases for V and 4 bases for J; bases not matched to a gene: 5. The CDR3 DNA reads TGTGCCTGGAGCCAGGGGGGTGGCACTGAAGCTTTCTTT. As protein: CAWSQGGGTEAFF.